The 25 T cell receptor beta chains below were found in one sample sequenced in a study of shared clonotypes between healthy human individuals. Repertoires were generated with immunoSEQ multiplex PCR, while TCRdb's copy carries only in-frame clones and drops some. The table lists over 2 million clones, 90% to 95% of them singletons. Sequencing was carried out using naive CD4+ T cells sorted from blood. Subset specified: CD45RA+ positively selected. The receptors were sampled from a man aged 18 to 30 in good health.

The chain recombines TRBV9 with TRBJ2-1; 8 bases map to TRBD1. Germline V gene sequence: CDR1 SGDLS, CDR2 YYNGEE. Trimming removed 1 base from V and 4 bases from J; junction bases left unmatched: 4. The CDR3 is made up of 15 amino acids. CDR3 bases: TGTGCCAGCAGCGTATTTACAGGGGGGTACAATGAGCAGTTCTTC. It is translated as CASSVFTGGYNEQFF.

This chain connects TRBV7-9 to TRBJ1-2, with D possibly matching TRBD1 (5 bases). The V end lost 6 bases, the J end lost 0 bases, and 14 bases lay between the germline ends. The germline gives CDR1 SEHNR, CDR2 FQNEAQ (reference sequence). This CDR3 is 15 amino acids long. The CDR3 coding sequence is TGTGCCAGCAGAGCCTGGGACCTGGCTAACTATGGCTACACCTTC. It codes for CASRAWDLANYGYTF.

The V and J genes are TRBV6-1 and TRBJ1-6; TRBD1 agrees at 7 bases. The CDR3 spans 14 residues. CDR1 and CDR2 from the germline V gene are MNHNS and SASEGT. After removal of 6 bases from V and 7 bases from J, the junction contained 6 bases not matched to a gene. This chain's CDR3 is CASRQGLRNSPLHF. The CDR3 DNA reads as TGTGCCAGCAGACAGGGGTTGAGAAATTCACCCCTCCACTTT.

The chain couples TRBV5-8 to TRBJ1-4; D might be TRBD1 (5 bases). CDR3 size: 15 residues. V lost 0 bases to trimming and J lost 7 bases, with 13 bases between them. Germline CDR1 and CDR2: SGHTS and YDEGEE. The CDR3 reads CASSLVNSGGEKLFF. For the CDR3, the DNA is TGTGCCAGCAGCTTGGTGAACTCCGGGGGTGAAAAACTGTTTTTT.

This chain joins TRBV7-9 and TRBJ1-5; 8 bases line up with TRBD1. This CDR3 region has 17 residues. With 4 bases clipped from V and 2 bases from J, the junction kept 10 bases outside the gene matches. The V gene's germline CDR1 is SEHNR and CDR2 FQNEAQ (reference sequence). The CDR3: CASSSDTTGGGNQPQHF. CDR3 DNA sequence: TGTGCCAGCAGCTCAGATACAACAGGGGGAGGCAATCAGCCCCAGCATTTT. Complete variable domain (other parts from reference TRBV7-9 and TRBJ1-5): DTGVSQNPRHKITKRGQNVTFRCDPISEHNRLYWYRQTLGQGPEFLTYFQNEAQLEKSRLLSDRFSAERPKGSFSTLEIQRTEQGDSAMYLCASSSDTTGGGNQPQHFGDGTRLSIL.

This rearrangement joins TRBV11-3 to TRBJ2-2; no firm D call. Deletions cut 6 bases from V and 6 bases from J, with 11 bases between. Germline V gene data show CDR1 as SGHNT and CDR2 as YENEEA. The length of the CDR3 is 13 residues. CDR3 region: CASSQDPSGELFF. The CDR3 nucleotides are TGTGCCAGCAGTCAGGATCCATCCGGGGAGCTGTTTTTT.

Note on this clone: Other DNA sequences of this sample code for an identical CDR3. V usage is TRBV7-2 and J usage is TRBJ2-7; D gene ambiguous. CDR1 is SGHTA and CDR2 is FQGNSA in the germline V gene. V lost 0 bases and J lost 3, with 9 bases in between. The length of the CDR3 is 14 residues. CDR3 nucleotide sequence: TGTGCCAGCAGCTTAGCAGGGTTAGGCTACGAGCAGTACTTC. It is translated as CASSLAGLGYEQYF.

The V gene is TRBV28, the J gene TRBJ2-3; no firm D call. Trimming left V 5 bases short and J 1 base short, with 10 bases between. The CDR3 has 14 residues. The germline V gene has CDR1 MDHEN and CDR2 SYDVKM. The DNA for the CDR3 is TGTGCCAGCAGTATCTTCCCGGGCACAGATACGCAGTATTTT. Translated: CASSIFPGTDTQYF.

This clone was seen a single time. The chain employs TRBV28 and TRBJ2-4; a possible D gene is TRBD2 (5 bases). The V end lost 2 bases, the J end lost 1 base, and 9 bases lay between the germline ends. The CDR3 runs 15 residues. In germline, CDR1 is MDHEN, CDR2 SYDVKM. The CDR3 nucleotides are TGTGCCAGCAGTTTAGGAGGTAATGCCAAAAACATTCAGTACTTC. It encodes CASSLGGNAKNIQYF.

This clone was seen a single time. The rearrangement joins TRBV11-2 to TRBJ2-1; D perhaps matches TRBD2 (7 bases). The germline gives CDR1 SGHAT, CDR2 FQNNGV. Trimming removed 1 base at V and 2 bases at J, with 12 bases between. This CDR3 comprises 16 residues. This CDR3 is CASSLGGGTPYNEQFF. The DNA for the CDR3 is TGTGCCAGCAGCTTAGGCGGGGGCACCCCCTACAATGAGCAGTTCTTC.

The chain is built from TRBV12-5 and TRBJ2-1; D possibly corresponds to TRBD2 (6 bases). Germline values: CDR1 LGHNT, CDR2 FRNRAP. The CDR3 runs to 14 residues. The germline V and J ends were trimmed by 7 bases and 8 bases, with 18 bases remaining between them. This CDR3 is CASAAHWRVHEQFF. The CDR3, as DNA: TGTGCTAGTGCCGCCCACTGGAGGGTCCATGAGCAGTTCTTC.

The gene calls are TRBV29-1 and TRBJ2-3; 15 bases line up with TRBD2. The CDR3 runs 20 residues. The V and J ends lost 3 bases and 0 bases, in that order; junction bases with no gene match: 13. Per germline, CDR1 SQVTM and CDR2 ANQGSEA. Here the CDR3 reads CSVESLLGLAGGPSTDTQYF. The CDR3 bases are TGCAGCGTTGAGTCCCTTCTAGGACTAGCGGGAGGGCCGAGCACAGATACGCAGTATTTT.

The chain combines TRBV10-2 with TRBJ2-2, with 11 positions matching TRBD2. Germline trimming cut 7 bases from V and 2 bases from J; bases unmatched to any gene: 3. Germline V lookup: CDR1 WSHSY, CDR2 SAAADI. CDR3 length: 15 residues. CDR3 nucleotide sequence: TGCGCCAGCAACCTAGCGGGGGGAAACACCGGGGAGCTGTTTTTT. Residues: CASNLAGGNTGELFF.

The V and J genes are TRBV18 and TRBJ1-5; D remains ambiguous. V lost 3 bases and J 4 bases, leaving 13 bases between the germline ends. Germline CDR1 and CDR2: KGHSH and LQKENI. The CDR3 runs to 15 residues. The CDR3 bases are TGTGCCAGCTCACCTAAGGGCAGGCTTAATCAGCCCCAGCATTTT. It codes for CASSPKGRLNQPQHF.

The chain joins TRBV18 to TRBJ1-2, with TRBD1 matching over 7 bases. The V segment lost 3 bases and the J segment 6 bases; nucleotides outside the gene matches: 7. CDR3 length: 14 amino acids. Germline CDR1 reads KGHSH; CDR2 reads LQKENI. The CDR3 nucleotides read TGTGCCAGCTCACCCCTCGGGACAGACCATGGCTACACCTTC. This codes for CASSPLGTDHGYTF. The whole variable domain, filled in from reference TRBV18 and TRBJ1-2, reads NAGVMQNPRHLVRRRGQEARLRCSPMKGHSHVYWYRQLPEEGLKFMVYLQKENIIDESGMPKERFSAEFPKEGPSILRIQQVVRGDSAAYFCASSPLGTDHGYTFGSGTRLTVV.

The V call is TRBV7-2, the J call TRBJ2-5; TRBD2 might be the D (6 bases). This CDR3 comprises 15 residues. CDR1 SGHTA and CDR2 FQGNSA come from the germline V gene. Trimming took 3 bases from V and 2 from J, leaving 13 bases between them. CDR3 coding DNA: TGTGCCAGCAGCTTTCGTCCTGGGAGGCAAGAGACCCAGTACTTC. As protein: CASSFRPGRQETQYF. The variable domain in full, completed from reference TRBV7-2 and TRBJ2-5, reads GAGVSQSPSNKVTEKGKDVELRCDPISGHTALYWYRQSLGQGLEFLIYFQGNSAPDKSGLPSDRFSAERTGGSVSTLTIQRTQQEDSAVYLCASSFRPGRQETQYFGPGTRLLVL.

This clone is a singleton in its sample. This rearrangement joins TRBV18 to TRBJ2-5; no reliable D call. The CDR3 length is 14 residues. With 3 bases removed from V and 3 bases from J, the gap between germline ends came to 11 bases. Per germline, CDR1 KGHSH and CDR2 LQKENI. In DNA form, the CDR3 reads TGTGCCAGCTCACCCCTGGCCACTGAAGAGACCCAGTACTTC. Amino acid sequence: CASSPLATEETQYF.

This clone was seen once. This chain connects TRBV7-3 to TRBJ2-1; TRBD1 matches at 9 bases. The CDR3 has 15 amino acids. The junction had 6 bases not matched to a gene; V was cut back by 5 bases and J by 4 bases. The germline V gene has CDR1 SGHTA and CDR2 FQGTGA. CDR3 in amino acids: CASSRDRAEYNEQFF. The CDR3 DNA sequence: TGTGCCAGCAGCAGGGACAGGGCTGAATACAATGAGCAGTTCTTC.

This chain uses TRBV7-2 with TRBJ2-2; tentative D call: TRBD1 (5 bases). V lost 2 bases and J lost 2, with 9 bases in between. Germline lookup yields CDR1 SGHTA and CDR2 FQGNSA. The CDR3 runs 15 residues. The CDR3 coding sequence is TGTGCCAGCAGCTTAACAGGAATCAACACCGGGGAGCTGTTTTTT. It translates to CASSLTGINTGELFF.

The chain is built from TRBV5-1 and TRBJ2-1; D possibly corresponds to TRBD2 (6 bases). The CDR3 is made up of 17 amino acids. V was pared by 6 bases and J by 0 bases, with 19 bases between. CDR1 and CDR2 from the germline V gene are SGHRS and YFSETQ. CDR3 amino acids: CASNYGSGGSSYNEQFF. The CDR3 region has the DNA TGCGCCAGCAACTACGGTAGCGGCGGAAGCTCCTACAATGAGCAGTTCTTC. The whole variable domain, remainder taken from reference TRBV5-1 and TRBJ2-1, is KAGVTQTPRYLIKTRGQQVTLSCSPISGHRSVSWYQQTPGQGLQFLFEYFSETQRNKGNFPGRFSGRQFSNSRSEMNVSTLELGDSALYLCASNYGSGGSSYNEQFFGPGTRLTVL.

A word on this clone: Other DNA sequences of this sample code for an identical CDR3. CDR3 sequence reads: CASSFSNQPQHF. CDR3 sequence (DNA): TGTGCCAGTAGTTTTAGCAATCAGCCCCAGCATTTT. The gene calls are TRBV19 and TRBJ1-5; D unclear. The CDR3 covers 12 residues. Germline V lookup: CDR1 LNHDA, CDR2 SQIVND (reference sequence). Trimming removed 5 bases at V and 0 bases at J, with 2 bases between.

This chain joins TRBV18 and TRBJ1-2, with D maybe TRBD1 (5 bases). This CDR3 contains 14 residues. V shed 2 bases and J shed 3 bases, with 10 bases lying between them. Germline-derived CDR1 and CDR2 are KGHSH and LQKENI. The CDR3 sequence: CASSPSRVHYGYTF. CDR3 DNA sequence: TGTGCCAGCTCACCATCCAGGGTTCACTATGGCTACACCTTC.

V and J are TRBV7-2 and TRBJ1-3; D call uncertain. CDR1 and CDR2 (germline): SGHTA, FQGNSA. The CDR3 length is 12 residues. V was pared by 4 bases and J by 8 bases, with 9 bases between. The CDR3 protein is CASSSPRDTIYF. The CDR3 nucleotides read TGTGCCAGCAGCTCCCCTAGAGACACCATATATTTT.

The chain carries TRBV5-6 and TRBJ2-1; 10 nucleotides line up with TRBD1. V lost 3 bases and J lost 3; bases outside the gene matches: 3. CDR1 and CDR2 (germline): SGHDT, YYEEEE. This CDR3 is 15 amino acids long. The CDR3, as DNA: TGTGCCAGCAGCTGGGGACAGGGGATCTACAATGAGCAGTTCTTC. This translates into CASSWGQGIYNEQFF.

This chain uses TRBV7-9 with TRBJ2-1; 11 bases match TRBD2. The CDR3 runs to 15 residues. Germline V lookup: CDR1 SEHNR, CDR2 FQNEAQ (reference sequence). Germline trimming cut 2 bases from V and 6 bases from J; bases unmatched to any gene: 3. The CDR3, as DNA: TGTGCCAGCAGCTTACAACTAGCGGGAGTCAATGAGCAGTTCTTC. Translating gives CASSLQLAGVNEQFF.